This is a list of T cell receptor beta chains from one sample in a study of cytomegalovirus exposure and HLA in healthy donors. Produced via immunoSEQ multiplex PCR; TCRdb's table is partial and in-frame only. Of 300,000 to 450,000 clones detected, approximately 90% appear once; the ten largest clones hold 0.83%. The sequenced material came from PBMCs. These TCRs come from a woman between 18 and 29 years old in good health and CMV-seronegative. Each CDR3 is given with its conserved first and last residue. A D gene is named only where the DNA matches it firmly. Size is stated for part of the rows, as once, few or many counts, or as a class when the clone is expanded.

TRBV19	TRBD1	TRBJ1-5	-	TGTGCCATTTCGGACAGGGGGGTTTTTCAGCCCCAGCATTTT	CAISDRGVFQPQHF
TRBV5-1	TRBD2	TRBJ2-3	-	TGCGCCAGCAGCCTGGTAGCGGGATCCCTGGATACGCAGTATTTT	CASSLVAGSLDTQYF
TRBV28	TRBD1	TRBJ1-5	once	TGTGCCAGCAGTTTACCTCAGGGGGCGCGGAATCAGCCCCAGCATTTT	CASSLPQGARNQPQHF
TRBV19	-	TRBJ1-2	-	TGTGCCAGTAACCCGGACAGATCTAACTATGGCTACACCTTC	CASNPDRSNYGYTF
TRBV6-5	-	TRBJ1-1	-	TGTGCCAGCACCCCATTGGGGGGCACTGAAGCTTTCTTT	CASTPLGGTEAFF
TRBV28	-	TRBJ1-1	-	TGTGCCAGCAGTTTCATGAACACTGAAGCTTTCTTT	CASSFMNTEAFF
TRBV27	-	TRBJ2-5	-	TGTGCCAGCAGTTTCATGGGGGGGGGCCAGGAGACCCAGTACTTC	CASSFMGGGQETQYF
TRBV5-4	-	TRBJ1-2	few	TGTGCCAGCAGCTCCCGGGACTGGGGGAATTTAGATGGCTACACCTTC	CASSSRDWGNLDGYTF
TRBV29-1	-	TRBJ2-5	-	TGCAGCGTTTACTTCCCAGGGCACGAGACCCAGTACTTC	CSVYFPGHETQYF
TRBV15	TRBD2	TRBJ2-1	once	TGTGCCACCAGCAAAGGACTAGCGGGGCTGTACAATGAGCAGTTCTTC	CATSKGLAGLYNEQFF
TRBV6-5	-	TRBJ2-2	-	TGTGCCAGCAGTTACTTAGGGGGGGTGAACACCGGGGAGCTGTTTTTT	CASSYLGGVNTGELFF
TRBV2	TRBD1	TRBJ1-5	-	TGTGCCAGCAGTCCGGGACAGGGACTTAGCAATCAGCCCCAGCATTTT	CASSPGQGLSNQPQHF
TRBV28	TRBD1	TRBJ1-5	-	TGTGCCAGCAGTTTCAGGGGGAGGAATCAGCCCCAGCATTTT	CASSFRGRNQPQHF
TRBV18	-	TRBJ2-7	-	TGTGCCAGCTCAACCTCGGGCTACGAGCAGTACTTC	CASSTSGYEQYF
TRBV6-5	TRBD1	TRBJ2-5	-	TGTGCCAGCAGTGGGGGACAGGGGGCCGTGGAGACCCAGTACTTC	CASSGGQGAVETQYF
TRBV30	TRBD1	TRBJ2-1	-	TGTGCCTGGAGGGGGACAGGGAAGTCCTACAATGAGCAGTTCTTC	CAWRGTGKSYNEQFF
TRBV28	-	TRBJ2-3	-	TGTGCCACCAGAACAGGGAACACAGATACGCAGTATTTT	CATRTGNTDTQYF
TRBV18	TRBD1	TRBJ2-5	-	TGTGCCAGCTCACTCGGACAGGGAAAAGAGACCCAGTACTTC	CASSLGQGKETQYF
TRBV6-1	TRBD1	TRBJ1-2	-	TGTGCCAGCAGGGGGGCCGGGACAGGGGACTATGGCTACACCTTC	CASRGAGTGDYGYTF
TRBV9	TRBD1	TRBJ1-2	few	TGTGCCAGCAGCTCCCCCAAGAGGGACAGGGAAGGCTACACCTTC	CASSSPKRDREGYTF
TRBV30	TRBD1	TRBJ2-5	once	TGTGCCTGGAACAACAGGGGGCGGTTAGAGACCCAGTACTTC	CAWNNRGRLETQYF
TRBV6-5	TRBD1	TRBJ2-2	-	TGTGCCAGCAGTACGGGGACAGGGGGCACCGGGGAGCTGTTTTTT	CASSTGTGGTGELFF
TRBV28	-	TRBJ1-2	-	TGTGCCAGCAGGCCCGGGGGTTACTATGGCTACACCTTC	CASRPGGYYGYTF
TRBV27	TRBD2	TRBJ2-1	-	TGTGCCAGCAGCCTCGGGGGGGAGAGCTCCTACAATGAGCAGTTCTTC	CASSLGGESSYNEQFF
TRBV4-1	-	TRBJ2-1	-	TGCGCCAGCAGCCAAGATCCCCCTAGCGCCACAACGGGAGAGCAGTTCTTC	CASSQDPPSATTGEQFF
TRBV6-1	-	TRBJ1-5	once	TGTGCCAGCAGTCTTTTCGGGGGGATCAATCAGCCCCAGCATTTT	CASSLFGGINQPQHF
TRBV4-2	TRBD1	TRBJ1-5	-	TGTGCCAGCAGCCAAGCCCCGGGACAGGCAAGCAATCAGCCCCAGCATTTT	CASSQAPGQASNQPQHF
TRBV7-9	TRBD2	TRBJ2-7	-	TGTGCCAGCAGCCCTAGCGGGAAAACCTACGAGCAGTACTTC	CASSPSGKTYEQYF
TRBV11-2	TRBD1	TRBJ1-1	-	TGTGCCAGCAGCCCCGCAGGGGGCAGGACTGAAGCTTTCTTT	CASSPAGGRTEAFF
TRBV6-4	TRBD2	TRBJ2-1	-	TGTGCCAGCAGTGTTGAAGTGGGGGGGTACAATGAGCAGTTCTTC	CASSVEVGGYNEQFF
TRBV28	TRBD1	TRBJ2-5	-	TGTGCCAGCAGTCCCACAGGGACAGGGGATGAGACCCAGTACTTC	CASSPTGTGDETQYF
TRBV7-9	-	TRBJ2-5	-	TGTGCCAGCAGCTTAAAGGGGCTGGGGCAGGAGACCCAGTACTTC	CASSLKGLGQETQYF
TRBV4-1	-	TRBJ1-4	-	TGCGCCAGCAGGCAAACCGGGATCACTAATGAAAAACTGTTTTTT	CASRQTGITNEKLFF
TRBV25-1	TRBD2	TRBJ2-1	-	TGTGCCAGCAGTGAACCAGCGGGAGGGCCCTACAATGAGCAGTTCTTC	CASSEPAGGPYNEQFF
TRBV5-8	-	TRBJ1-5	-	TGTGCCAGCAGCCCAATACAGGGATCTGCGGGGCCCCAGCATTTT	CASSPIQGSAGPQHF
TRBV6-5	-	TRBJ2-7	once	TGTGCCAGCAGTTACTCGGTTACTGGCTCCTACGAGCAGTACTTC	CASSYSVTGSYEQYF
TRBV15	-	TRBJ2-7	-	TGTGCCACCGCAGGAGGGGAGTCCTACGAGCAGTACTTC	CATAGGESYEQYF